A single sample gave rise to the 20 T cell receptor beta chains below, sequenced in a study of T cell repertoires in cytomegalovirus infection. TCRdb analysed the reads with MiXCR anew, one entry per CDR3 protein. The sample yields some 200,000 distinct CDR3 sequences, approximately 38% seen once. The antigens these receptors bind are not known. The specimen comprised CD8+ T cells from cultured PBMCs, sampled from culture after CMV antigen stimulation. Receptors originate from a human donor in good health (CMV status not recorded). Some clones in this sample may be carry-over from other donors' samples.

The chain carries TRBV11-2 and TRBJ2-1; 11 bases agree with TRBD2. This CDR3 has 14 amino acids. The junction had 6 bases not matched to a gene; V was cut back by 5 bases and J by 9 bases. Germline CDR1 is SGHAT and CDR2 is FQNNGV. The CDR3 here is CASSHVSGGGEQFF. The CDR3, as DNA: TGTGCCAGCAGCCACGTTAGCGGGGGGGGTGAGCAGTTCTTC.

The rearrangement joins TRBV14 to TRBJ1-2; 10 positions agree with TRBD1. This CDR3 has 13 residues. Germline V gene sequence: CDR1 SGHDN, CDR2 FVKESK. The V and J ends lost 7 bases and 5 bases, in that order; junction bases with no gene match: 4. The CDR3 loop is CASMGQGTYGYTF. The CDR3 nucleotides read TGTGCCAGCATGGGACAGGGGACATATGGCTACACCTTC.

CDR3 residues: CASSFNYRNQPQHF. The CDR3 bases are TGTGCCAGCAGTTTTAACTACCGCAATCAGCCCCAGCATTTT. This sequence joins TRBV12-3 or TRBV12-4 and TRBJ1-5; no clear D gene. The CDR3 loop spans 14 amino acids. V lost 3 bases and J 2 bases, leaving 8 bases between the germline ends.

The chain couples TRBV9 to TRBJ2-1; 13 bases align to TRBD2. V shed 4 bases and J 5 bases; nucleotides not matched to a gene: 3. Germline assignment: CDR1 SGDLS and CDR2 YYNGEE. The CDR3 has 15 amino acids. CDR3 region: CASSRGLAGHNEQFF. The CDR3 nucleotides read TGTGCCAGCAGCCGGGGACTAGCGGGACACAATGAGCAGTTCTTC.

The chain has TRBV10-2 and TRBJ1-2; 8 nucleotides match TRBD1. The germline CDR1 and CDR2 sequences are WSHSY and SAAADI. V shed 3 bases and J 4 bases; nucleotides not matched to a gene: 10. The CDR3 extends over 16 amino acids. Here the CDR3 DNA reads TGCGCCAGCAGTGAAGTAAGCTGGACAGGGCCCTATGGCTACACCTTC. Amino acids: CASSEVSWTGPYGYTF.

This clonotype was found a few times. The V gene is TRBV7-9, the J gene TRBJ2-7, with TRBD1 matching 10 bases. Germline CDR1 SEHNR, CDR2 FQNEAQ (reference sequence). This CDR3 region has 16 residues. Trimming took 5 bases from V and 1 from J; bases not matched to a gene: 8. This chain's CDR3 is CASSGMGTGESYEQYF. The CDR3 DNA reads TGTGCCAGCAGCGGCATGGGGACAGGGGAGTCCTACGAGCAGTACTTC.

The chain joins TRBV19 to TRBJ1-2; D gene uncertain. The V gene's germline CDR1 is LNHDA and CDR2 SQIVND (reference sequence). This CDR3 region has 12 residues. V lost 6 bases, J lost 3 bases, and 8 bases lay in between. DNA for the CDR3: TGTGCCAGTAGATTCGGAGACTATGGCTACACCTTC. Its protein is CASRFGDYGYTF.

V gene TRBV7-7 combines with J gene TRBJ2-1; 13 bases map to TRBD2. The CDR3 extends over 17 amino acids. The ends lost 8 bases at V and 5 bases at J; junction bases unmatched: 12. Germline assignment: CDR1 SSHAT and CDR2 FNYEAQ (reference sequence). The CDR3 DNA sequence: TGTGCCAGCCTCGGACTAGCGGGGGCCTCGAGAAACAATGAGCAGTTCTTC. Translated, it gives CASLGLAGASRNNEQFF.

The V call is TRBV7-6, the J call TRBJ1-2, with TRBD1 as a possible D gene (6 bases). CDR1 is SGHVS, CDR2 FNYEAQ, per germline. This CDR3 has 14 amino acids. Trimming stripped 1 base from V and 6 bases from J, with 12 bases between. The CDR3: CASSLGGRVDGYTF. The CDR3, as DNA: TGTGCCAGCAGCTTAGGGGGGCGCGTTGATGGCTACACCTTC.

The CDR3 nucleotides read TGTGCCAGCAGCTATTGGGTGCGGGATGGTGAGCAGTTCTTC. Translation gives CASSYWVRDGEQFF. The V and J genes are TRBV7-6 and TRBJ2-1, with D possibly being TRBD2 (6 bases). Germline V gives CDR1 SGHVS, CDR2 FNYEAQ. The CDR3 runs 14 residues. V was cut by 4 bases and J by 9 bases, with 16 bases left in between.

V gene TRBV19 combines with J gene TRBJ1-1; TRBD1 is a possible D gene (6 bases). Per the germline V gene, CDR1 is LNHDA and CDR2 is SQIVND (reference sequence). V gave up 2 bases and J gave up 6 bases, with 13 bases separating them. The CDR3 is 14 residues long. DNA of the CDR3: TGTGCCAGTAGTATATCAGGGGTCTCCTCTGAAGCTTTCTTT. It is translated as CASSISGVSSEAFF. The complete variable domain, with remaining parts taken from reference TRBV19 and TRBJ1-1, reads DGGITQSPKYLFRKEGQNVTLSCEQNLNHDAMYWYRQDPGQGLRLIYYSQIVNDFQKGDIAEGYSVSREKKESFPLTVTSAQKNPTAFYLCASSISGVSSEAFFGQGTRLTVV.

This clonotype has just a few counts. The CDR3 reads CASSQGATGGLFGGYTF. The CDR3 DNA reads TGCGCCAGCAGCCAAGGGGCAACAGGGGGCCTTTTCGGTGGCTACACCTTC. The chain recombines TRBV4-1 with TRBJ1-2, with TRBD1 matching 9 bases. The ends lost 1 base at V and 7 bases at J; junction bases unmatched: 13. The germline gives CDR1 MGHRA, CDR2 YSYEKL. This CDR3 comprises 17 residues.

This chain connects TRBV7-8 to TRBJ1-5; possibly TRBD1 for D (5 bases). Trimming pared 5 bases from V and 5 bases from J, leaving 16 bases between. Germline V gene sequence: CDR1 SGHVS, CDR2 FQNEAQ. The CDR3 totals 15 residues. The CDR3 region is CASSILGEGDQPQHF. CDR3 nucleotide sequence: TGTGCCAGCAGCATCCTGGGGGAGGGAGATCAGCCCCAGCATTTT. The variable domain in full, with the rest retrieved from reference TRBV7-8 and TRBJ1-5, is GAGVSQSPRYKVAKRGQDVALRCDPISGHVSLFWYQQALGQGPEFLTYFQNEAQLDKSGLPSDRFFAERPEGSVSTLKIQRTQQEDSAVYLCASSILGEGDQPQHFGDGTRLSIL.

The chain joins TRBV3-1 to TRBJ1-6; D is unresolved. The CDR3 length is 16 residues. Germline CDR1 reads LGHDT; CDR2 reads YNNKEL (reference sequence). The V and J ends lost 5 bases and 5 bases respectively, with 16 bases between them. The chain's CDR3 is CASSFATGSNNSPLHF. The CDR3 coding sequence is TGTGCCAGCAGCTTTGCTACCGGGTCGAATAATTCACCCCTCCACTTT.

V and J are TRBV5-8 and TRBJ2-5; 9 positions match TRBD1. The germline V gene encodes CDR1 SGHTS and CDR2 YDEGEE. Trimming cost V 0 bases and J 3 bases; bases outside gene matches: 6. The CDR3 is made up of 16 amino acids. As DNA, the CDR3 is TGTGCCAGCAGCTTGGACAAGTGGACAGGGGAAGAGACCCAGTACTTC. Translated: CASSLDKWTGEETQYF.

This clonotype was seen a few times. V usage is TRBV6-1 and J usage is TRBJ2-2; possibly TRBD2 for D (5 bases). Trimming shortened V by 3 bases and J by 6 bases, and 11 bases separated the two germline ends. CDR1 MNHNS and CDR2 SASEGT come from the germline V gene. The CDR3 loop spans 14 amino acids. The DNA for the CDR3 is TGTGCCAGCAGTGACGAGGGTCGGCCCGGGGAGCTGTTTTTT. This sequence encodes CASSDEGRPGELFF.

This clonotype was seen a handful of times. CDR3 residues: CASSTLGQGVMSGANVLTF. CDR3 coding DNA: TGTGCCAGCAGTACCTTGGGACAGGGGGTTATGTCTGGGGCCAACGTCCTGACTTTC. V is TRBV27 and J is TRBJ2-6; 11 nucleotides align to TRBD1. Trimming at V came to 5 bases and at J to 1 base, leaving 10 bases not matched to a gene. Germline loops: CDR1 MNHEY, CDR2 SMNVEV (reference sequence). The length of the CDR3 is 19 residues.

Remarks on this clonotype: Likely a read error: the CDR3 ends without its conserved phenylalanine or tryptophan. This chain joins TRBV11-2 and TRBJ2-1, with D unclear. Germline V gives CDR1 SGHAT, CDR2 FQNNGV. V was cut by 0 bases and J by 4 bases, with 7 bases left in between. The CDR3 consists of 14 residues. The CDR3 here is CASSLDSQYNEQFY. Here the CDR3 DNA reads TGTGCCAGCAGCTTAGATAGTCAGTACAATGAGCAGTTCTAC.

The CDR3 coding sequence is TGTGCCAGCAGTTTCGGCTCCCCCAGGAACACTGAAGCTTTCTTT. This codes for CASSFGSPRNTEAFF. The chain links TRBV12-3 or TRBV12-4 to TRBJ1-1; D is unresolved. The CDR3 consists of 15 residues. Trimming stripped 3 bases from V and 1 base from J, with 12 bases between.

Of note for this clonotype: Just one base apart from a much larger clone, this may be a read error. This sequence joins TRBV7-6 and TRBJ2-2, with D hard to call. Germline loops: CDR1 SGHVS, CDR2 FNYEAQ. The length of the CDR3 is 15 residues. The DNA of the CDR3 is TGTGCCAACAGCTTAAGTGTAGGGTCGCCCGGGGAGCTGTTTTTT. It encodes CANSLSVGSPGELFF. Drawing the rest from reference TRBV7-6 and TRBJ2-2, the complete variable domain is GAGVSQSPRYKVTKRGQDVALRCDPISGHVSLYWYRQALGQGPEFLTYFNYEAQQDKSGLPNDRFSAERPEGSISTLTIQRTEQRDSAMYRCANSLSVGSPGELFFGEGSRLTVL.